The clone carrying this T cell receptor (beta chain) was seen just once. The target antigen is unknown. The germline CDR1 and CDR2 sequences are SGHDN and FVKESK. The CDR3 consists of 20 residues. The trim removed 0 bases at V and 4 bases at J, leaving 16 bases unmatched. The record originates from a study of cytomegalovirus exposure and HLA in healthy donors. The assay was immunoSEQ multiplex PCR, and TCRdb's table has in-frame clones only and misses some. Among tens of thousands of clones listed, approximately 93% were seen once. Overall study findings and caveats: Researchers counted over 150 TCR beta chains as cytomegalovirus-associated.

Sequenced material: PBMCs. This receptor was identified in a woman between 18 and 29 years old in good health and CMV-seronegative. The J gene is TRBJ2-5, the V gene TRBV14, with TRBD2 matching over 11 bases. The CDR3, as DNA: TGTGCCAGCAGCCAAGACAGAACCGGGACTAGCGGCTCACGGGGAGAGACCCAGTACTTC. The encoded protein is CASSQDRTGTSGSRGETQYF.